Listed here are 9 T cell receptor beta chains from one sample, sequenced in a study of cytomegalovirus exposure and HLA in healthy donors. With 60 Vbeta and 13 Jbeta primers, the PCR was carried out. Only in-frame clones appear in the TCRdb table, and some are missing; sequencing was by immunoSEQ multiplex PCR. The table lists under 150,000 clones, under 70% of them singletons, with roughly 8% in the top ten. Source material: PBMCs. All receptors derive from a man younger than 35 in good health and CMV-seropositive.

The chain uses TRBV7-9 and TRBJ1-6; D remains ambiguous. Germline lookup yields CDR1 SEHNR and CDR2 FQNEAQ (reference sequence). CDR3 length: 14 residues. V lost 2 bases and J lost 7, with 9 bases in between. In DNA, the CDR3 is TGTGCCAGCAGCTTAACGGGGAAGAATTCACCCCTCCACTTT. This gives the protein CASSLTGKNSPLHF.

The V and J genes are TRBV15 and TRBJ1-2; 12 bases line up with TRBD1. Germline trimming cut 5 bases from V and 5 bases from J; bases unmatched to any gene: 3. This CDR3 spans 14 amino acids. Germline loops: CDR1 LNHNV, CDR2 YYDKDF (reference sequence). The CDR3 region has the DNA TGTGCCACCAGCGGGACAGGGGGCGTTTATGGCTACACCTTC. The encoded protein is CATSGTGGVYGYTF.

The CDR3 loop is CASSSPPGQGNIQYF. In DNA form, the CDR3 reads TGTGCCAGCAGCTCACCGCCGGGACAGGGAAACATTCAGTACTTC. This chain uses TRBV11-2 with TRBJ2-4, with 9 bases matching TRBD1. CDR3 length: 15 amino acids. Trimming removed 4 bases from V and 6 bases from J; junction bases left unmatched: 7. Germline V gene data show CDR1 as SGHAT and CDR2 as FQNNGV.

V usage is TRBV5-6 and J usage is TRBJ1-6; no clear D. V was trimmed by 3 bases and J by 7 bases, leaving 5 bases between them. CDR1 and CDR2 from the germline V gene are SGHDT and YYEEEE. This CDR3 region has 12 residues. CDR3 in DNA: TGTGCCAGCAGCTACAGAAATTCACCCCTCCACTTT. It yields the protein CASSYRNSPLHF.

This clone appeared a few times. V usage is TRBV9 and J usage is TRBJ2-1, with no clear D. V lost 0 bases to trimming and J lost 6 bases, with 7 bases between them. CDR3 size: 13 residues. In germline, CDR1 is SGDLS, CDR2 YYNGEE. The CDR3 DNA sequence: TGTGCCAGCAGCGTAGCTTCAGGCAATGAGCAGTTCTTC. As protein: CASSVASGNEQFF.

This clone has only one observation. DNA for the CDR3: TGTGCCAGCAGGACCGCAGGGGTCTACGAGCAGTACGTC. It encodes CASRTAGVYEQYV. J is TRBJ2-7 and V is TRBV2; D is possibly TRBD1 (6 bases). The CDR3 spans 13 residues. Trimming removed 6 bases from V and 3 bases from J, with 12 bases in between. Germline values: CDR1 SNHLY, CDR2 FYNNEI.

CDR3 residues: CASSRIKASQDSINQPQHF. DNA of the CDR3: TGTGCCAGCAGTAGAATTAAGGCGTCCCAGGACAGTATAAATCAGCCCCAGCATTTT. The V gene is TRBV28, the J gene TRBJ1-5; D might be TRBD1 (6 bases). V lost 5 bases and J lost 4, with 27 bases in between. CDR3 length equals 19 residues. Germline V CDR1 and CDR2: MDHEN, SYDVKM.

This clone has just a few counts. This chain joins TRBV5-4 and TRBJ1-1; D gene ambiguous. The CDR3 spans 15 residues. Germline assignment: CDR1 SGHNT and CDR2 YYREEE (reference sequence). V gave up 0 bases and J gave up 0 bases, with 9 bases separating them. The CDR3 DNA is TGTGCCAGCAGCTTGGAACCTGGCATGAACACTGAAGCTTTCTTT. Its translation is CASSLEPGMNTEAFF.

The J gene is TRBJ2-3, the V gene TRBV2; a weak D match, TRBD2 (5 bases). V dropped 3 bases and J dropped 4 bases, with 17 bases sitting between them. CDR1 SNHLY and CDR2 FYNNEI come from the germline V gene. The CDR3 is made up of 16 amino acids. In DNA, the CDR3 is TGTGCCAGCAGTGACCGTTCGGGGTTCGAGGCAGATACGCAGTATTTT. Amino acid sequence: CASSDRSGFEADTQYF. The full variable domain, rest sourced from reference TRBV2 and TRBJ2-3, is EPEVTQTPSHQVTQMGQEVILRCVPISNHLYFYWYRQILGQKVEFLVSFYNNEISEKSEIFDDQFSVERPDGSNFTLKIRSTKLEDSAMYFCASSDRSGFEADTQYFGPGTRLTVL.